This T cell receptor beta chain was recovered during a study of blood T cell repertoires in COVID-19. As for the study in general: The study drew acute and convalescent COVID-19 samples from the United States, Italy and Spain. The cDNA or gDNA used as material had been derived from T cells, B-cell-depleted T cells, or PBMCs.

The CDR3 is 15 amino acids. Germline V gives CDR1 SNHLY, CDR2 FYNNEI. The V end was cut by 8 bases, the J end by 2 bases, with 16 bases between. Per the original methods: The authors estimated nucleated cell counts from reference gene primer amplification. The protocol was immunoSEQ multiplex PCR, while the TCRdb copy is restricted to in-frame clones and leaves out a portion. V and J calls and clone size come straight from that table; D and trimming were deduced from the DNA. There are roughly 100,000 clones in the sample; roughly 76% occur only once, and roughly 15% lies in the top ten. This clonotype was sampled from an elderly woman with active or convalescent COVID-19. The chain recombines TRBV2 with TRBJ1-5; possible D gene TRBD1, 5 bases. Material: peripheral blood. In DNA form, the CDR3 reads TGTGCCAGCTCCGGGGCACTAGCCCGCAATCAGCCCCAGCATTTT. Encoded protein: CASSGALARNQPQHF.